The 11 T cell receptor beta chains presented below share a single source sample, sequenced in a study of T cell responses to AZD1222 COVID-19 vaccine. Method: immunoSEQ multiplex PCR; TCRdb's copy keeps in-frame clones and lacks some. This repertoire shows about 200,000 clones, roughly 90% found once; its top ten account for 3.4%. The source was peripheral blood, collected 28 days after the second AZD1222 dose. The receptors were sampled from an adult who received the AZD1222 COVID-19 vaccine.

This clone came up a few times. The chain recombines TRBV6-2 or TRBV6-3 with TRBJ1-2; TRBD1 might be the D (6 bases). Trimming removed 5 bases at V and 2 bases at J, with 12 bases between. Germline V gene data show CDR1 as MNHEY and CDR2 as SVGEGT. The CDR3 covers 14 residues. The CDR3 reads CASSPGTINYGYTF. In DNA form, the CDR3 reads TGTGCCAGCAGTCCCGGGACAATCAACTATGGCTACACCTTC.

The chain recombines TRBV11-3 with TRBJ2-7; 10 bases align to TRBD2. V lost 4 bases, J lost 4 bases, and 4 bases stayed unmatched. The CDR3 is 14 amino acids. Germline CDR1 reads SGHNT; CDR2 reads YENEEA. The CDR3 sequence is CASSYLAGVYEQYF. The CDR3 nucleotides read TGTGCCAGCAGCTACCTAGCGGGAGTTTACGAGCAGTACTTC.

This chain joins TRBV7-8 and TRBJ2-5; 10 positions agree with TRBD2. V was pared by 1 base and J by 4 bases, with 12 bases of the junction left unmatched. Germline V CDR1 and CDR2: SGHVS, FQNEAQ. The CDR3 totals 18 residues. The CDR3 spells CASSLDSASGSWRETQYF. CDR3 DNA: TGTGCCAGCAGCTTAGATAGTGCTAGCGGGAGTTGGCGAGAGACCCAGTACTTC.

The V gene is TRBV18, the J gene TRBJ1-2, with 7 bases that match TRBD1. This CDR3 contains 15 residues. V lost 6 bases and J lost 3; bases outside the gene matches: 10. Germline values: CDR1 KGHSH, CDR2 LQKENI. Here the CDR3 reads CASSRKEGADYGYTF. As DNA, the CDR3 is TGTGCCAGCTCCCGAAAGGAGGGGGCGGACTATGGCTACACCTTC.

This clone occurred once. The rearrangement uses TRBV2 and TRBJ2-7; TRBD1 is a possible D gene (8 bases). The germline CDR1 and CDR2 sequences are SNHLY and FYNNEI. Deletions cut 4 bases from V and 5 bases from J, with 15 bases between. CDR3 size: 14 residues. The CDR3 is CASSGRTGRDEQYF. The DNA for the CDR3 is TGTGCCAGCAGTGGACGGACAGGGAGGGACGAGCAGTACTTC.

This chain connects TRBV2 to TRBJ2-1; 10 bases fit TRBD2. The CDR3 is 17 residues long. V lost 5 bases to trimming and J lost 6 bases; unmatched junction nucleotides: 13. CDR1 and CDR2 from the germline V gene are SNHLY and FYNNEI. CDR3 residues: CASSSSFLAGVLNEQFF. DNA for the CDR3: TGTGCCAGCAGTTCCAGCTTCCTAGCGGGAGTACTCAATGAGCAGTTCTTC.

This chain connects TRBV18 to TRBJ2-5, with TRBD1 matching over 7 bases. CDR3 size: 13 residues. The germline V gene encodes CDR1 KGHSH and CDR2 LQKENI. The ends lost 8 bases at V and 7 bases at J; junction bases unmatched: 10. The CDR3, as DNA: TGTGCCAGCCGTATACAGGGGCAGGCGACCCAGTACTTC. Translating gives CASRIQGQATQYF.

V gene TRBV7-9 combines with J gene TRBJ2-7; D gene ambiguous. The CDR3 runs 12 residues. From germline, CDR1 is SEHNR and CDR2 FQNEAQ (reference sequence). Trimming left V 5 bases short and J 4 bases short, with 9 bases between. The CDR3 reads CASSLTEYEQYF. The CDR3 DNA follows: TGTGCCAGCAGCCTCACGGAGTACGAGCAGTACTTC.

The rearrangement uses TRBV24-1 and TRBJ1-1; TRBD1 matches at 7 bases. The V segment lost 5 bases and the J segment 5 bases; nucleotides outside the gene matches: 13. The CDR3 extends over 16 amino acids. The germline gives CDR1 KGHDR, CDR2 SFDVKD. The CDR3 nucleotides are TGTGCCACCAGTGTCTTTCTAAGCAGGGGGGATACTGAAGCTTTCTTT. It encodes CATSVFLSRGDTEAFF.

In this sample, this clone turned up once. The V and J genes are TRBV2 and TRBJ2-1; D uncertain. Germline V gives CDR1 SNHLY, CDR2 FYNNEI. V was pared by 0 bases and J by 13 bases, with 10 bases between. The CDR3 length is 12 residues. The CDR3 sequence: CASSEASPEQFF. DNA of the CDR3: TGTGCCAGCAGTGAAGCGAGCCCAGAACAGTTCTTC.

This CDR3 is CSAIRDEQFF. The CDR3 coding sequence is TGCAGTGCTATCCGGGATGAGCAGTTCTTC. The J gene is TRBJ2-1, the V gene TRBV20-1; no clear D. V lost 4 bases to trimming and J lost 8 bases, with 6 bases between them. Germline CDR1 DFQATT, CDR2 SNEGSKA (reference sequence). The CDR3 covers 10 residues.